One and the same sample provided the 14 T cell receptor beta chains below, sequenced in a study of blood T cell repertoires in COVID-19. Repertoires were generated with immunoSEQ multiplex PCR, while TCRdb's copy carries only in-frame clones and drops some. Of over 120,000 clones detected, roughly 90% appear once; the ten largest clones hold approximately 4.5%. Sequenced: PBMCs or T cells enriched from blood (not recorded which). Source of these receptors: a man between 45 and 60 years old who had recovered from COVID-19.

For this clone: The junction does not match germline at one end; this may be a read error. This sample also contains other DNA sequences that code for the same CDR3. The genes are TRBV27 and TRBJ2-7; 8 bases map to TRBD1. The length of the CDR3 is 15 residues. The V gene's germline CDR1 is MNHEY and CDR2 SMNVEV (reference sequence). The CDR3, as DNA: TGCGCCAGCAGTCCAAAGACAGGGGACACCTACGAGCAGTACTTC. This gives the protein CASSPKTGDTYEQYF.

The chain carries TRBV27 and TRBJ1-5; 7 bases match TRBD1. CDR1 MNHEY and CDR2 SMNVEV come from the germline V gene (reference sequence). The CDR3 covers 14 residues. V shed 3 bases and J 6 bases; nucleotides not matched to a gene: 5. The CDR3 spells CASSFIGGIQPQHF. CDR3 bases: TGTGCCAGCAGTTTTATAGGGGGCATTCAGCCCCAGCATTTT.

This chain joins TRBV5-6 and TRBJ2-5; D unclear. The CDR3 sequence is 14 residues long. Germline loops: CDR1 SGHDT, CDR2 YYEEEE. Trimming removed 4 bases at V and 1 base at J, with 11 bases between. This chain's CDR3 is CASSPTEVQETQYF. The CDR3 nucleotides are TGTGCCAGCAGCCCGACCGAGGTCCAAGAGACCCAGTACTTC.

This clone was counted once. The chain uses TRBV6-5 and TRBJ2-7, with D perhaps TRBD1 (6 bases). CDR1 and CDR2 from the germline V gene are MNHEY and SVGAGI. This CDR3 has 12 residues. V dropped 8 bases and J dropped 5 bases, with 13 bases sitting between them. CDR3 in amino acids: CASDRSYNEQYF. The CDR3 DNA follows: TGTGCCAGCGACAGGTCTTACAACGAGCAGTACTTC.

V usage is TRBV24-1 and J usage is TRBJ2-3; TRBD2 might be the D (6 bases). Germline values: CDR1 KGHDR, CDR2 SFDVKD. Trimming shortened V by 9 bases and J by 3 bases, and 15 bases separated the two germline ends. The CDR3 covers 14 residues. The CDR3 bases are TGTGCCACCCGGGGAGGTGGGAGAACAGATACGCAGTATTTT. Translation: CATRGGGRTDTQYF.

The gene calls are TRBV7-2 and TRBJ2-2; D might be TRBD1 (6 bases). The V gene lost 5 bases and the J gene lost 0 bases, with 13 bases spanning the gap. Germline-derived CDR1 and CDR2 are SGHTA and FQGNSA. The CDR3 has 16 residues. The CDR3 DNA follows: TGTGCCAGCAGCCCCCGGACAGTTACGAACACCGGGGAGCTGTTTTTT. Residues: CASSPRTVTNTGELFF. Full variable domain (outside the CDR3, taken from reference TRBV7-2 and TRBJ2-2): GAGVSQSPSNKVTEKGKDVELRCDPISGHTALYWYRQSLGQGLEFLIYFQGNSAPDKSGLPSDRFSAERTGGSVSTLTIQRTQQEDSAVYLCASSPRTVTNTGELFFGEGSRLTVL.

This chain links TRBV4-1 with TRBJ1-2; D is uncertain. Germline CDR1 MGHRA, CDR2 YSYEKL. V was pared by 8 bases and J by 5 bases, with 6 bases between. The CDR3 loop spans 10 amino acids. The CDR3 bases are TGCGCCAGCGGACTGTATGGCTACACCTTC. This sequence encodes CASGLYGYTF.

The gene calls are TRBV4-2 and TRBJ1-5, with a possible D match to TRBD1 (6 bases). CDR3 length: 17 residues. Germline V gives CDR1 LGHNA, CDR2 YNFKEQ. V shed 0 bases and J shed 2 bases, with 14 bases lying between them. The chain's CDR3 is CASSQDPTGAGNQPQHF. In DNA, the CDR3 is TGTGCCAGCAGCCAAGACCCGACAGGAGCGGGCAATCAGCCCCAGCATTTT.

This sequence joins TRBV12-3 or TRBV12-4 and TRBJ2-2, with a possible D match to TRBD1 (5 bases). The V and J ends lost 3 bases and 7 bases respectively, with 9 bases between them. The CDR3 is 13 amino acids. Here the CDR3 reads CASSFTGSGELFF. The CDR3 coding sequence is TGTGCCAGCAGTTTTACAGGTAGCGGGGAGCTGTTTTTT.

V gene TRBV27 combines with J gene TRBJ2-3; D is ambiguous. CDR3 size: 12 residues. Trimming cost V 6 bases and J 1 base, with 5 bases left between them. The germline V gene has CDR1 MNHEY and CDR2 SMNVEV (reference sequence). The CDR3 DNA reads as TGTGCCAGCAGCACAGGCACAGATACGCAGTATTTT. It specifies CASSTGTDTQYF.

V usage is TRBV4-2 and J usage is TRBJ1-2, with D tentatively TRBD1 (6 bases). Germline assignment: CDR1 LGHNA and CDR2 YNFKEQ. The CDR3 totals 16 residues. The germline V and J ends were trimmed by 0 bases and 3 bases, with 14 bases remaining between them. DNA of the CDR3: TGTGCCAGCAGCCAAGATCAAAGGGGGGGCGACTATGGCTACACCTTC. Its protein product is CASSQDQRGGDYGYTF.

This sequence joins TRBV3-1 (or the pseudogene TRBV3-2) and TRBJ1-4, with D maybe TRBD1 (5 bases). This CDR3 is built from 11 residues. Between the trimmed V and J ends, which lost 6 bases and 12 bases, there was a span of 11 bases. The germline gives CDR1 LGHDT, CDR2 YNNKEL (reference sequence). The CDR3: CASSQQAELFF. CDR3 sequence (DNA): TGTGCCAGCAGTCAACAGGCTGAACTGTTTTTT.

This clone was observed a handful of times. Other nucleotide sequences in the sample specify the same CDR3. The genes are TRBV28 and TRBJ1-2; possibly TRBD1 for D (6 bases). The CDR3 is 14 residues long. CDR1 MDHEN and CDR2 SYDVKM come from the germline V gene. Trimming shortened V by 2 bases and J by 2 bases, and 9 bases separated the two germline ends. The CDR3 DNA reads TGTGCCAGCAGTTTAGGGGGGGCAAACTATGGCTACACCTTC. It encodes CASSLGGANYGYTF.

The chain links TRBV2 to TRBJ1-6; D not resolved. Trimming removed 7 bases from V and 7 bases from J, with 8 bases in between. This CDR3 comprises 12 residues. Germline values: CDR1 SNHLY, CDR2 FYNNEI. Written as DNA, the CDR3 is TGTGCCAGCAAGTGGCCGAATTCACCCCTCCACTTT. It yields the protein CASKWPNSPLHF. Variable domain in full (rest from reference TRBV2 and TRBJ1-6): EPEVTQTPSHQVTQMGQEVILRCVPISNHLYFYWYRQILGQKVEFLVSFYNNEISEKSEIFDDQFSVERPDGSNFTLKIRSTKLEDSAMYFCASKWPNSPLHFGNGTRLTVT.